This T cell receptor beta chain is from a study of OX40 agonist ivuxolimab in advanced cancers. The overall study: Patients were treated with ivuxolimab, an agonistic anti-OX40 (CD134) antibody. A diagnosis of hepatocellular carcinoma, melanoma, renal cell or head and neck cancer was present in dose-escalation patients. Overall study results and limits: The CD4+ and CD8+ T cells in the blood had expanded clonally by week 6 at 0.1 to 3.0 mg/kg. Fewer expanded clones were found on average in CD4+ than in CD8+ T cells.

The CDR3 spans 15 residues. Trimming took off 7 bases at V and 6 bases at J, with 19 bases between the two ends. The V gene's germline CDR1 is SNHLY and CDR2 FYNNEI. Clones were read by immunoSEQ multiplex PCR, and TCRdb kept only the in-frame ones, dropping some. The sample carries 100,000 to 150,000 clones, 93% recorded once. About this clone: Its antigen is undetermined.

The sample in question was CD4+ or CD8+ T cells sorted from blood, obtained in a trial of the OX40 agonist ivuxolimab. The TCR was taken from an adult with an advanced solid tumor such as melanoma, head and neck, liver or kidney cancer. The V gene is TRBV2, the J gene TRBJ1-5; no clear D. The CDR3 loop is CASTIGPRGAQPQHF. CDR3 bases: TGTGCCAGCACAATAGGCCCCCGAGGCGCTCAGCCCCAGCATTTT.